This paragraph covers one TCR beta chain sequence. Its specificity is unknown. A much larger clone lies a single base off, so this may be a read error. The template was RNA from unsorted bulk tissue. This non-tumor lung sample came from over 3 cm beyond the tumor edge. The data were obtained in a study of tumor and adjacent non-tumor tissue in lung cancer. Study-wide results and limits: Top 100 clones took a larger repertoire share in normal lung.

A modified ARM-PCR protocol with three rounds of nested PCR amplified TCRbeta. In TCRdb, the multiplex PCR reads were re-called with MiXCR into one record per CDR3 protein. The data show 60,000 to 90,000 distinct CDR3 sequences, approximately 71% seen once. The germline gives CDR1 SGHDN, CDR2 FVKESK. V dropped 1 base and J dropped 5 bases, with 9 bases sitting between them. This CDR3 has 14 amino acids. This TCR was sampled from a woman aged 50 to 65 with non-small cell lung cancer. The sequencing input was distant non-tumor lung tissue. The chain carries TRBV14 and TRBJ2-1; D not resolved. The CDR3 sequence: CASSQARRNNEQFF. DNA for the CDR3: TGTGCCAGCAGCCAAGCGCGCAGGAACAATGAGCAGTTCTTC.